This section outlines one T cell receptor beta chain sequence together with its context. No antigen is known for it. Per-base quality was not reported, and no clone a single base away is much larger than it. The data were obtained in a study of cytomegalovirus exposure and HLA in healthy donors (dated by TCRdb to about 2017). Regarding the study in general: An earlier analysis of 550 to 700 of the donors reported approximately 290 Gb of sequence data and 117 million unique TCR beta sequences from around 200 million T cells. An early release that covered fewer than 800 HLA-typed donors contained around 330 gigabases of sequencing data and tens of millions of unique TCR sequences. Of the 300 to 500 genotyped donors, 81% were placed in the genetic ancestry cluster associated with self-reported Caucasian donors. The study aimed to test whether cataloging public T cell receptors could reveal signatures of past pathogen exposure. The study used immunosequencing to profile the T cell repertoires of 666 subjects and linked those repertoires to cytomegalovirus serostatus. Besides the first cohort of roughly 700 subjects, a separate validation cohort made up of roughly 120 different subjects was used. The study combined high-throughput TCR immunosequencing, statistical association of individual TCRs with disease status, and machine learning to predict cytomegalovirus infection status. To study patterns of TCR occurrence, a later analysis re-analyzed previously published TCR beta repertoires from hundreds of donors and added high-resolution HLA genotyping. The later analysis used no new phenotypic data to find candidate immune exposures, relying instead on TCR beta sequences and their occurrence across donors. An earlier analysis of fewer than 750 of the donors used high-throughput TCR beta sequencing to judge whether each TCR beta V gene segment behaved as functional or pseudogenic. Donor age, sex, ethnicity and CMV serostatus were compiled together with the repertoire data. Genome-wide SNP genotypes for about three fifths of the 666 donors were used in a later genetic analysis, which treated that subset as a discovery cohort. Every discovery cohort repertoire had been produced on one sequencing platform. HLA typing included class I and class II loci at four-digit resolution. Typing coverage varied by locus: about 629-630 donors for A, B, C, DRB1 and DQB1; more than 500 for DQA1; over 600 for DPA1; roughly 450 for DPB1. Because of strong linkage in the cohort, roughly 5 DR-DQ haplotypes were treated as single units for association and clustering. Among some 410 genotyped donors of the cohort, an average of roughly 240,000 unique TCR beta nucleotide sequences were sequenced per donor, about a sixth of them non-productive.

Summary of the overall study and its limitations: V-gene and J-gene trimming of TCR beta chains was associated with a missense DCLRE1C variant in a later genetic analysis, and the association was replicated in an independent cohort. In an earlier analysis of about 550 of the donors, most TCR beta V segments were observed in productive rearrangements about 87% or about 30% of the time, broadly matching IMGT annotations. A later analysis found that TCR association rates varied across HLA loci, with DRB1 alleles showing the most associated TCRs and HLA-C alleles the fewest. In vitro tests confirmed that a few of the cytomegalovirus-associated TCR beta chains recognize cytomegalovirus antigens. In a later analysis, most CMV-associated TCR beta chains were found to appear HLA-restricted, with HLA associations seemingly driven largely by CMV exposure. The 87-base-pair reads could not distinguish some IMGT-functional V segments, including TRBV6-2 and TRBV6-3, so those segments were excluded. Compared with equally common non-associated chains, HLA-associated TCR beta chains in a later analysis were more clonally expanded and had lower generation probabilities. A total of about 180 TCR beta chains were listed by the study as associated with cytomegalovirus. Most TCR sequences were observed very rarely across donors, whereas some public TCRs were present in many individuals. This cohort had only TCR beta chains sequenced, and the lack of alpha or paired-chain data limited which features could be detected. Correlated functional status among segregating V segments might be attributable to linkage disequilibrium, but an unknown experimental factor could not be ruled out. The sequencing pipeline was judged likely to have produced a cluster of highly shared sequence variants as a technical artifact. For the cohort, immune exposure information was limited to CMV serostatus. The classifier was reported to diagnose cytomegalovirus status with high specificity and sensitivity in both the original cohort and the validation cohort. A later analysis reported that several top co-occurrence clusters appeared linked to parvovirus B19, influenza, CMV and Epstein-Barr virus. It was suggested by the authors that the approach could potentially be generalized to other disease states and immunological phenotypes. The earlier analysis of 587 of the donors excluded approximately 15 rarely observed V segments, including chromosome 9 orphons, because counts were too low. A later genetic analysis reported fewer N-insertions in productive TCRs among donors in an Asian-associated ancestry cluster than the approximately 670-donor mean. Because HLA typing was missing for some donors at each locus, association tests included only the typed subset. Roughly uniform sequencing depth across donors was assumed in presence/absence analyses, although this assumption may not hold. A further reported finding was that TCR beta sequences accurately predicted the HLA-A and HLA-B alleles for most subjects in the first cohort. When HLA alleles, especially DR and DQ, strongly co-occurred, TCR associations were difficult to assign to individual alleles. In a later analysis, 16,951 TCR beta sequences were associated with specific HLA alleles at a false discovery rate of 0.05.

The library was built by means of the immunoSEQ multiplex PCR assay. For the multiplex PCR, a mixture combining 60 forward primers for TCR Vbeta segments and 13 reverse primers for TCR Jbeta segments was used. The CDR3 region of rearranged TCR beta genes was amplified from genomic DNA with a multiplex PCR assay. The Illumina HiSeq System was used to sequence the amplified TCR beta libraries as 87-base-pair reads. The authors processed their data as follows. In a later analysis, tens of millions of unique TCR beta chains were counted across the approximately 620 repertoires, and approximately 11 million of these chains were shared by at least two donors. To remove PCR and sequencing errors, raw reads were error-corrected and collapsed into unique sequences using a nearest-neighbor algorithm that merged closely related sequences. To assign V, D and J gene segments, CDR3 sequences were aligned to IMGT reference sequences. Each retained sequence needed at least a six-nucleotide match to both a V gene segment and a J gene segment. Rearrangements were classified as productive when the CDR3 lacked stop codons and remained in frame with V and J, and all other rearrangements were classified as non-productive. CDR3 was defined according to IMGT convention as the region running from the second conserved V-encoded cysteine to the conserved J-encoded phenylalanine. The earlier analysis of some 550 of the donors excluded any sequence lacking an unambiguous match to a single V gene segment. An earlier analysis of 587 of the donors called V segments functional above 56.7% productive rearrangements and segregating when the between-donor standard deviation exceeded 5%. A statistical classification framework was built for diagnosing cytomegalovirus status from the catalog of TCR beta chain sequences. In a later analysis, V and J genes were assigned by comparing TCR nucleotide sequences against IMGT/GENE-DB human TR gene sequences. A later analysis assigned CDR3 sequences and most-parsimonious VDJ recombination scenarios with the TCRdist pipeline. In a later analysis, every TCR beta chain was defined by the combination of its CDR3 amino acid sequence and its V-gene family, and reads without a unique V-gene family were dropped. In a later analysis, around 650 highly shared, low-generation-probability nucleotide sequences were removed to address suspected cross-contamination and a sequencing artifact. A later analysis calculated a clonal expansion index for each public chain from normalized within-repertoire ranks of inferred template counts. In a later analysis, generation probabilities were computed with a VDJ recombination model fitted to out-of-frame rearrangements, and the resulting probabilities were checked against IGoR. Hypergeometric tests were used in a later analysis to score TCR-TCR, TCR-HLA and TCR-CMV co-occurrence, with a repertoire-size bias correction applied to the TCR pairs. A later analysis estimated false discovery rates by permuting HLA or CMV assignments 20 times. In a later analysis, co-occurring TCRs were grouped with DBSCAN, and TCRdist sequence similarity was added when clustering was performed within HLA-allele-positive subsets. For co-occurrence clustering, repertoires with fewer than 30,000 or more than 120,000 public chains were excluded, along with five or six repertoires with anomalous nucleotide sharing. TCRdb carries this immuneACCESS record with in-frame sequences only. Its versions omit some clonotypes, under half of them owing to an unresolved V gene in the studies checked, with the rest unexplained. D and trimming come from the DNA, and the V and J calls and clone size come from that table. The sample table contains about 150,000 clones; only one count was recorded for roughly 9.6% of them. Approximately 7.5% of the sample is in the top ten clones.

The cohort was made up of 666 healthy bone marrow donors. At the time of sampling, every cohort member was nominally healthy, though immune exposures that went unrecorded were likely present. The donor tested CMV seropositive, placing the donor among the 250 to 350 seropositive members of the cohort. A peripheral blood sample was collected from each donor, and TCR beta sequencing was performed on peripheral blood mononuclear cells. Genomic DNA was extracted from the blood cell samples with the Qiagen DNeasy Blood Extraction Kit. V lost 0 bases and J lost 8 bases, and the count of bases not matched to a germline gene is 13. The germline V gene (reference sequence) gives CDR1 as WNHNN and CDR2 as SYGVQD. From the cysteine up to the phenylalanine, the CDR3 has a length of 18 residues. CDR3 DNA is the only sequence kept; it has 54 bases, read in frame from the first base.

Sequenced: PBMCs. This sequence was found in a woman in her 40s in good health and CMV-seropositive. The chain is assembled from TRBV10-1 and TRBJ1-4, with 9 bases aligning to TRBD1. The nucleotides read TGCGCCAGCAGTGAGTCATGGGACAGGGCCCCTAGTACGGAAAAACTGTTTTTT. Its protein product is CASSESWDRAPSTEKLFF.